This T cell receptor (beta chain) was sequenced during a study of blood T cell repertoires in COVID-19. Whole-study context: Sites in the United States, Italy and Spain provided acute and convalescent COVID-19 samples. PBMCs, B-cell-depleted T cells, or T cells provided the cDNA or gDNA that made up the material.

CDR1 and CDR2 (germline): SGHTA, FQGNSA. CDR3 length: 13 residues. Trimming removed 2 bases at V and 6 bases at J, with 10 bases between. Per the original methods: Reference gene primer amplification in the assay estimated nucleated cell counts. Sequencing used immunoSEQ multiplex PCR; TCRdb keeps in-frame clones, though not all of them. V, J and clone size reflect that table, while D and trimming were determined from the DNA. The sample has approximately 90,000 clones; 80% to 85% are singletons. The specimen sequenced was peripheral blood. This chain uses TRBV7-2 with TRBJ1-2; D unclear. The TCR originated in a woman of 80 years or more with active or convalescent COVID-19. CDR3 region: CASSLNPRDGYTF. The CDR3 DNA sequence: TGTGCCAGCAGCTTAAACCCGAGAGATGGCTACACCTTC.